This T cell receptor (beta chain) was identified during a study of shared clonotypes between healthy human individuals. V lost 6 bases and J lost 4, with 12 bases in between. This CDR3 has 12 residues. Germline loops: CDR1 SQVTM, CDR2 ANQGSEA. General study findings and limits: Sampling involved blood alone; tissue repertoires likely differ.

To note about this clone: The antigen is undetermined.

The authors distributed each subset's genomic DNA evenly over several immunoSEQ plates. Input per replicate PCR of unsorted PBMC was around 300 ng DNA, corresponding to 33,000 or so T cell genomes. TCRdb's table, derived via immunoSEQ multiplex PCR, lists solely in-frame clones and lacks some. The sample contains about 87,000 clones, approximately 44% of which appear only once. The clonotype originates from a woman in her 40s in good health. Some clones in this sample may be carry-over from other donors' samples. Material for sequencing was PBMCs. The chain employs TRBV29-1 and TRBJ1-2, with D hard to call. The CDR3 DNA reads as TGCAGCGTCAACCCCGGGCCCTATGGCTACACCTTC. Its translation: CSVNPGPYGYTF.